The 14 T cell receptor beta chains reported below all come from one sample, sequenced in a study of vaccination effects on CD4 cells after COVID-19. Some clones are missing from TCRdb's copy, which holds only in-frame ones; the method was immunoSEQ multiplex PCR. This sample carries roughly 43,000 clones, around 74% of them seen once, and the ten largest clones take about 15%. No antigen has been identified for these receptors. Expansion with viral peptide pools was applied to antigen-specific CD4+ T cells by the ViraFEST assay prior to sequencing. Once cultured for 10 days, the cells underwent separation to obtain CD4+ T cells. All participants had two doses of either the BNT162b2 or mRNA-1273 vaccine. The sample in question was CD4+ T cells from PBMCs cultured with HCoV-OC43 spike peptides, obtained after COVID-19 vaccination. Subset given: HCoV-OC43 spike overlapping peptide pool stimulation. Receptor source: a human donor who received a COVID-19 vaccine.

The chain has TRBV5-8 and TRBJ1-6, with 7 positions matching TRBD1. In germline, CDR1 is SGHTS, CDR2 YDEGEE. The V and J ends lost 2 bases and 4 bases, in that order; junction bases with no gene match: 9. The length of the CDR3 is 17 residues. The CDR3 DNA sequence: TGTGCCAGCAGCTTACTACAGGGGCGCGGTTATAATTCACCCCTCCACTTT. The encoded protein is CASSLLQGRGYNSPLHF.

This CDR3 is CASRGLAGTYNEQFF. DNA of the CDR3: TGCGCCAGCAGGGGACTAGCGGGGACTTACAATGAGCAGTTCTTC. The chain couples TRBV5-1 to TRBJ2-1; 13 nucleotides line up with TRBD2. V shed 5 bases, J shed 4 bases, and the junction held 3 bases outside the gene matches. Germline V gives CDR1 SGHRS, CDR2 YFSETQ. The CDR3 covers 15 residues.

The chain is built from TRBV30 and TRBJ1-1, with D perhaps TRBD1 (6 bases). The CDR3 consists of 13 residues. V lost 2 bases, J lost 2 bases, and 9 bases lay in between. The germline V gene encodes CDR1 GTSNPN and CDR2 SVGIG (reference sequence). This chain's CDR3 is CAWSPDSNTEAFF. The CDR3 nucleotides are TGTGCCTGGAGTCCGGACAGTAACACTGAAGCTTTCTTT.

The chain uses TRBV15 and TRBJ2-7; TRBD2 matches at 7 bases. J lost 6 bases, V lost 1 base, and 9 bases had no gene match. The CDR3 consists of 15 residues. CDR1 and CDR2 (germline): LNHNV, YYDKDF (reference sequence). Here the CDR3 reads CATSRALSAGAEQYF. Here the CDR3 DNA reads TGTGCCACCAGCAGAGCCCTCTCGGCGGGAGCCGAGCAGTACTTC.

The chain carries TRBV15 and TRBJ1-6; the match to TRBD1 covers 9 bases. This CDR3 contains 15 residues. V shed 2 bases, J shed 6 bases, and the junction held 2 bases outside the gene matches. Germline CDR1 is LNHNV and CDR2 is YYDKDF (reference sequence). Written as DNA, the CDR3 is TGTGCCACCAGCAGACCGGGACAGGGTAATTCACCCCTCCACTTT. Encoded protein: CATSRPGQGNSPLHF.

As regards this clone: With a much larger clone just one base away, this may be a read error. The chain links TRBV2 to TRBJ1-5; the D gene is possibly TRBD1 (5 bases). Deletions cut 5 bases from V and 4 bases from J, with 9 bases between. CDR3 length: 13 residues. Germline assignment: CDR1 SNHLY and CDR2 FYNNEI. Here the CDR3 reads CASSYGGNQPQHF. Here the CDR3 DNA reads TGTGCCAGCAGTTACGGGGGGAATCAGCCCCAGCATTTT.

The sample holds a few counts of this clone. The CDR3 region is CASIAGQGSYYGYTF. The CDR3 nucleotides are TGTGCCAGCATTGCGGGACAGGGGTCCTACTATGGCTACACCTTC. This sequence joins TRBV28 and TRBJ1-2, with 10 nucleotides matching TRBD1. CDR1 MDHEN and CDR2 SYDVKM come from the germline V gene. The ends lost 7 bases at V and 3 bases at J; junction bases unmatched: 8. The CDR3 runs 15 residues.

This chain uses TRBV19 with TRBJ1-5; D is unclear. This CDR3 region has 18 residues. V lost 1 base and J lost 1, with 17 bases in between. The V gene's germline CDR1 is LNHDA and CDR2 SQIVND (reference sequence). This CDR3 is CASSIGEVGRISNQPQHF. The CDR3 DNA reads TGTGCCAGTAGTATAGGAGAGGTCGGCAGGATAAGCAATCAGCCCCAGCATTTT.

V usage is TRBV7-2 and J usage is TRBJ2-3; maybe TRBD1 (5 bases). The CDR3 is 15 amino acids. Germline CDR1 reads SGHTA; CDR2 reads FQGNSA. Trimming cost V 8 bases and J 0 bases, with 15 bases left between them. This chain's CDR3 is CASGAVETSTDTQYF. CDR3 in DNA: TGTGCCAGCGGGGCGGTTGAAACTAGCACAGATACGCAGTATTTT.

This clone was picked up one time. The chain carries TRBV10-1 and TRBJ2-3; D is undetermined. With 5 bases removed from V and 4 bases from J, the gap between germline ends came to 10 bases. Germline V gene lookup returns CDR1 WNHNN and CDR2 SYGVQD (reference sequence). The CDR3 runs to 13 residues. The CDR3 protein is CASSRSVADTQYF. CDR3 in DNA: TGCGCCAGCAGTAGAAGCGTTGCAGATACGCAGTATTTT.

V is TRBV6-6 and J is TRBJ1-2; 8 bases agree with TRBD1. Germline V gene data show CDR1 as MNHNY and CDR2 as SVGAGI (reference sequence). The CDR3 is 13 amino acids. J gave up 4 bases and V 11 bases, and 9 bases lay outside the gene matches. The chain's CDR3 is CAGSGQGSYGYTF. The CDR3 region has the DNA TGTGCCGGGTCCGGACAGGGATCCTATGGCTACACCTTC.

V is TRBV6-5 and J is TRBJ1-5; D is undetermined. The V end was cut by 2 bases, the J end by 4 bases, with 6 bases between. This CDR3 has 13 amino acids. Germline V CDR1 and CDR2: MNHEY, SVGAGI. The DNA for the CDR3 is TGTGCCAGCAGTTACGGGCAAAATCAGCCCCAGCATTTT. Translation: CASSYGQNQPQHF.

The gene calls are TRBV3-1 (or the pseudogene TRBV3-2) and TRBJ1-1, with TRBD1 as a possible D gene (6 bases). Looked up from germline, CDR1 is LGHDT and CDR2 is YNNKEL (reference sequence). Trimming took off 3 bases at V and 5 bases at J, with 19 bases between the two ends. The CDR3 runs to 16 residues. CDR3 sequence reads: CASSQGVGGVRTEAFF. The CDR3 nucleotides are TGTGCCAGCAGCCAGGGGGTCGGGGGCGTTAGGACTGAAGCTTTCTTT.

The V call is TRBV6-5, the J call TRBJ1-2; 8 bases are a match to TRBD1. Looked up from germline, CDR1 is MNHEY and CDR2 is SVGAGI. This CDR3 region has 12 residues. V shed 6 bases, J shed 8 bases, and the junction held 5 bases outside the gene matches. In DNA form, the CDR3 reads TGTGCCAGCAGCCGGACAGGGTACGGCTACACCTTC. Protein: CASSRTGYGYTF.